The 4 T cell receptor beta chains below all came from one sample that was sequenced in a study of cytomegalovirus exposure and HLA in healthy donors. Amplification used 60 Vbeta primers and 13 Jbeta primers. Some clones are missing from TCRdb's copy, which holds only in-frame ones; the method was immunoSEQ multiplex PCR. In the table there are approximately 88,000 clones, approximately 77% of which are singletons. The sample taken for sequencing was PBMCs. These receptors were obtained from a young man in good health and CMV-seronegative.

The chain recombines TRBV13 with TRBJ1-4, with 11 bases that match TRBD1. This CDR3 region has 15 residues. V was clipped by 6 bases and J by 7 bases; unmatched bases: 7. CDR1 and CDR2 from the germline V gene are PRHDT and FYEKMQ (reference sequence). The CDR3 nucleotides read TGTGCCAGCAGTGATTGGGGGACAGGGGGTGAAAAACTGTTTTTT. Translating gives CASSDWGTGGEKLFF.

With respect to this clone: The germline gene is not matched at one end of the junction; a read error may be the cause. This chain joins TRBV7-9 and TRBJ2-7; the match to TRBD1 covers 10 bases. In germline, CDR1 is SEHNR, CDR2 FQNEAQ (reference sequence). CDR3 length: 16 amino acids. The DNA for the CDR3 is TGTTCCAGCAGCTTTGGCTCGGGACAGGGGATCACCGAGCAGTACTTC. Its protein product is CSSSFGSGQGITEQYF.

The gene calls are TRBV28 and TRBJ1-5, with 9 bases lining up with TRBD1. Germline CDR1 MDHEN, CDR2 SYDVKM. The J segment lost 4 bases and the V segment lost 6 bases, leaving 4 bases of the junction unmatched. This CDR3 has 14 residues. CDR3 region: CASSQDRGNQPQHF. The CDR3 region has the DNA TGTGCCAGCAGCCAGGACAGGGGAAATCAGCCCCAGCATTTT.

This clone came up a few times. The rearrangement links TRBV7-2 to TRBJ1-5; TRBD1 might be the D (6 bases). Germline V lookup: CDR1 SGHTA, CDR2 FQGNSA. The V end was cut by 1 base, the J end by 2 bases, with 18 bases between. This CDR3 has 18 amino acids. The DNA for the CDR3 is TGTGCCAGCAGCTTAGTATTCTCGTCAGGGGATGGCAATCAGCCCCAGCATTTT. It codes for CASSLVFSSGDGNQPQHF.